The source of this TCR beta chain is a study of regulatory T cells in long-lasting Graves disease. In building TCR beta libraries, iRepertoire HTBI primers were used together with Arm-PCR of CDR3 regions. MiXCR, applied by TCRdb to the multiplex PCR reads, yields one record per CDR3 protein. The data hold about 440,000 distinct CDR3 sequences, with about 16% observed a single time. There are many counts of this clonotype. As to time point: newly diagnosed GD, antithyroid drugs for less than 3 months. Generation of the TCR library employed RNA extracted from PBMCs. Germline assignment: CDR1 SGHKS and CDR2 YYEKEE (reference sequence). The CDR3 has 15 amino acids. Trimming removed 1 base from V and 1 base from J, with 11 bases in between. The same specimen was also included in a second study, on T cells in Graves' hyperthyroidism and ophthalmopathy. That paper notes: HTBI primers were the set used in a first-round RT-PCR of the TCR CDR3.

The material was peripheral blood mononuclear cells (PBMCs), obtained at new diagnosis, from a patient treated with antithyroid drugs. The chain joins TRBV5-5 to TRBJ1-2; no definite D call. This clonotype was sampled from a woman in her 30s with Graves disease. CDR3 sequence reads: CASSLLPGDNYGYTF. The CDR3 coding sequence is TGTGCCAGCAGCTTGCTCCCTGGGGATAACTATGGCTACACCTTC.